This entry concerns a single TCR beta chain. The entry originates in a study of radiation and T cells in renal cell carcinoma. Time point indicated: blood 4 weeks post-SBRT, at nephrectomy. Regarding treatment: 15 Gy SBRT to primary tumor, nephrectomy 4 weeks later. The table came from immunoSEQ multiplex PCR; TCRdb's copy has only in-frame clones and leaves some out. In the table there are about 78,000 clones, roughly 87% of which are singletons. Germline CDR1 MNHEY, CDR2 SMNVEV (reference sequence). Deletions cut 3 bases from V and 1 base from J, with 5 bases between. The CDR3 loop spans 13 amino acids.

This sequence was found in a woman between 70 and 85 years old with renal cell carcinoma. The chain carries TRBV27 and TRBJ2-3; no clear D gene. The sample consisted of blood, taken from a patient whose treatment included radiotherapy and nephrectomy. The chain's CDR3 is CASSFRRTDTQYF. As DNA, the CDR3 is TGTGCCAGCAGTTTTCGTCGCACAGATACGCAGTATTTT.